One sample yielded the 31 T cell receptor beta chains listed below, sequenced in a study of T-cell memory formation after mild COVID-19. TCRdb analysed the 5' RACE reads with MiXCR anew, one entry per CDR3 protein. This sample has 350,000 to 500,000 distinct CDR3 sequences; less than 25% occur once, and the top ten carry around 13%. The sequenced sample was PBMCs or a T cell subset sorted from them (not recorded which). These receptors were taken from an adult woman who had mild COVID-19 (a few samples of this study predate the infection). Cell type and time point are not known.

This clonotype was counted only a few times. The V and J genes are TRBV7-2 and TRBJ2-7, with D perhaps TRBD1 (7 bases). Germline lookup yields CDR1 SGHTA and CDR2 FQGNSA. This CDR3 has 14 amino acids. The V end was cut by 5 bases, the J end by 6 bases, with 17 bases between. The chain's CDR3 is CASSRTAGGGEQYF. The CDR3 coding sequence is TGTGCCAGCAGCCGGACCGCAGGGGGAGGCGAGCAGTACTTC.

The chain employs TRBV7-6 and TRBJ2-2; 11 bases fit TRBD1. The CDR3 covers 17 residues. The germline gives CDR1 SGHVS, CDR2 FNYEAQ. The V and J ends lost 3 bases and 5 bases, in that order; junction bases with no gene match: 8. CDR3 in amino acids: CASSLRTGTGGTGELFF. The CDR3 DNA reads TGTGCCAGCAGCTTGAGGACCGGGACAGGGGGAACCGGGGAGCTGTTTTTT.

V gene TRBV7-9 combines with J gene TRBJ2-2; 9 nucleotides match TRBD1. The CDR3 is made up of 19 amino acids. The junction had 10 bases not matched to a gene; V was cut back by 1 base and J by 1 base. Germline loops: CDR1 SEHNR, CDR2 FQNEAQ (reference sequence). This CDR3 reads CASSLDRTGGEENTGELFF. CDR3 DNA sequence: TGTGCCAGCAGCTTAGACCGCACAGGGGGCGAAGAGAACACCGGGGAGCTGTTTTTT.

This clonotype came up a few times. V is TRBV7-9 and J is TRBJ2-1; D is unresolved. CDR3 length equals 15 residues. Germline CDR1 is SEHNR and CDR2 is FQNEAQ (reference sequence). V shed 0 bases and J shed 6 bases, with 12 bases lying between them. The CDR3 sequence: CASSLALEVGNEQFF. In DNA, the CDR3 is TGTGCCAGCAGCTTAGCCTTGGAAGTCGGCAATGAGCAGTTCTTC. The entire variable domain, with the rest obtained from reference TRBV7-9 and TRBJ2-1, is as follows: DTGVSQNPRHKITKRGQNVTFRCDPISEHNRLYWYRQTLGQGPEFLTYFQNEAQLEKSRLLSDRFSAERPKGSFSTLEIQRTEQGDSAMYLCASSLALEVGNEQFFGPGTRLTVL.

This chain uses TRBV10-3 with TRBJ2-7, with TRBD1 matching 8 bases. Looked up from germline, CDR1 is ENHRY and CDR2 is SYGVKD. The V segment lost 0 bases and the J segment 2 bases; nucleotides outside the gene matches: 0. The CDR3 has 14 residues. CDR3 region: CAISESTGAYEQYF. CDR3 DNA sequence: TGTGCCATCAGTGAGTCGACAGGGGCCTACGAGCAGTACTTC.

Here the CDR3 reads CASSSGTDYSPLHF. In DNA form, the CDR3 reads TGTGCCAGCAGTTCAGGGACGGATTATTCACCCCTCCACTTT. The chain is built from TRBV27 and TRBJ1-6; tentative D call: TRBD1 (5 bases). The V end lost 4 bases, the J end lost 8 bases, and 12 bases lay between the germline ends. CDR3 size: 14 residues. Per the germline V gene, CDR1 is MNHEY and CDR2 is SMNVEV (reference sequence).

This chain connects TRBV5-1 to TRBJ1-3; TRBD1 is a possible D gene (6 bases). V gave up 4 bases and J gave up 2 bases, with 19 bases separating them. In germline, CDR1 is SGHRS, CDR2 YFSETQ. This CDR3 has 17 amino acids. CDR3 nucleotides: TGCGCCAGCAGCCCATTCGGACAGCTTAACGCTGGAAACACCATATATTTT. This sequence encodes CASSPFGQLNAGNTIYF.

CDR3 in DNA: TGCAGCGCTCTTGAGAACGAGCAGTACTTC. It translates to CSALENEQYF. V gene TRBV29-1 combines with J gene TRBJ2-7; no reliable D call. Germline V gives CDR1 SQVTM, CDR2 ANQGSEA. V was shortened by 7 bases and J by 5 bases, with 9 bases between the two germline ends. The CDR3 contains 10 residues.

The chain carries TRBV3-1 and TRBJ1-2; D gene ambiguous. Trimming removed 0 bases from V and 8 bases from J, with 13 bases in between. This CDR3 has 14 residues. The V gene's germline CDR1 is LGHDT and CDR2 YNNKEL (reference sequence). The CDR3 coding sequence is TGTGCCAGCAGCCAAGATGGTGGGATGAAGGGCTACACCTTC. It encodes CASSQDGGMKGYTF.

As to this clonotype: Germline is not matched at one junction end, which may reflect a read error. The rearrangement uses TRBV10-3 and TRBJ2-7, with 8 bases identical to TRBD1. The CDR3 consists of 14 residues. Germline-derived CDR1 and CDR2 are ENHRY and SYGVKD. The CDR3 here is CAMGPGTGNYAQYF. The CDR3 DNA reads TGTGCCATGGGGCCCGGGACAGGCAATTACGCGCAGTACTTC.

This clonotype was found a few times. The chain couples TRBV18 to TRBJ2-3; 7 positions match TRBD2. The CDR3 has 15 amino acids. From germline, CDR1 is KGHSH and CDR2 LQKENI. J was trimmed by 4 bases and V by 3 bases; bases with no gene match: 7. The CDR3: CASSPSGRAPDTQYF. The CDR3 DNA follows: TGTGCCAGCTCACCGTCGGGGAGGGCCCCAGATACGCAGTATTTT.

This chain links TRBV5-8 with TRBJ1-4; D not certain. Trimming pared 2 bases from V and 6 bases from J, leaving 20 bases between. The CDR3 spans 17 residues. CDR1 SGHTS and CDR2 YDEGEE come from the germline V gene. CDR3 sequence: CASSFGQSFGLDEKLFF. Here the CDR3 DNA reads TGTGCCAGCAGCTTTGGTCAGTCCTTTGGCCTTGATGAAAAACTGTTTTTT.

This clonotype has a handful of counts. The V gene is TRBV20-1, the J gene TRBJ1-1; D is unresolved. This CDR3 has 8 residues. Germline CDR1 DFQATT, CDR2 SNEGSKA (reference sequence). V was pared by 5 bases and J by 11 bases, with 6 bases between. The DNA of the CDR3 is TGCAGTGCTCCGGGGGCTTTCTTT. It yields the protein CSAPGAFF.

The V and J genes are TRBV7-2 and TRBJ1-4; D uncertain. The CDR3 covers 12 residues. The V end was cut by 0 bases, the J end by 8 bases, with 4 bases between. The germline V gene encodes CDR1 SGHTA and CDR2 FQGNSA. This CDR3 reads CASSLAREKLFF. CDR3 nucleotides: TGTGCCAGCAGCTTAGCGCGGGAAAAACTGTTTTTT. Full variable domain (remainder filled in from reference TRBV7-2 and TRBJ1-4): GAGVSQSPSNKVTEKGKDVELRCDPISGHTALYWYRQSLGQGLEFLIYFQGNSAPDKSGLPSDRFSAERTGGSVSTLTIQRTQQEDSAVYLCASSLAREKLFFGSGTQLSVL.

The V and J genes are TRBV15 and TRBJ2-5, with TRBD1 as a possible D gene (6 bases). The CDR3 spans 14 residues. CDR1 and CDR2 (germline): LNHNV, YYDKDF (reference sequence). V was cut by 0 bases and J by 7 bases, with 12 bases left in between. This CDR3 reads CATSRDLDRRTQYF. The CDR3 nucleotides read TGTGCCACCAGCAGAGACCTCGACAGGAGGACCCAGTACTTC.

The chain joins TRBV7-2 to TRBJ1-1, with D maybe TRBD1 (6 bases). Trimming removed 6 bases from V and 7 bases from J, with 15 bases in between. The CDR3 loop spans 13 amino acids. From germline, CDR1 is SGHTA and CDR2 FQGNSA. The CDR3 spells CASSDAIGGEAFF. CDR3 coding DNA: TGTGCCAGCAGTGATGCAATAGGGGGTGAAGCTTTCTTT.

The chain couples TRBV29-1 to TRBJ2-7, with D perhaps TRBD2 (7 bases). Deletions cut 4 bases from V and 2 bases from J, with 12 bases between. The germline CDR1 and CDR2 sequences are SQVTM and ANQGSEA. The CDR3 runs to 13 residues. The CDR3: CSVGEGVTYEQYF. The CDR3 DNA sequence: TGCAGCGTTGGGGAGGGGGTGACCTACGAGCAGTACTTC.

This clonotype occurred a few times. J is TRBJ2-5 and V is TRBV12-3 or TRBV12-4; 11 bases are a match to TRBD2. V gave up 3 bases and J gave up 7 bases; unmatched junction bases: 4. This CDR3 has 14 residues. The CDR3 DNA is TGTGCCAGCAGTTTTAATCTAGCGGGGGGGACCCAGTACTTC. It encodes CASSFNLAGGTQYF.

The chain recombines TRBV24-1 with TRBJ2-1, with TRBD2 matching 9 bases. The CDR3 consists of 16 residues. V lost 4 bases to trimming and J lost 0 bases; unmatched junction nucleotides: 3. CDR1 and CDR2 (germline): KGHDR, SFDVKD. In nucleotides, the CDR3 is TGTGCCACCAGTGAGGCGGGAGGGGGCTCCTACAATGAGCAGTTCTTC. It yields the protein CATSEAGGGSYNEQFF.

There are a few counts of this clonotype. The CDR3 region is CASSPFMSRGEQFF. The CDR3 DNA reads TGTGCCAGCAGCCCGTTCATGAGCCGGGGAGAGCAGTTCTTC. V is TRBV7-3 and J is TRBJ2-1, with D perhaps matching TRBD2 (5 bases). Germline CDR1 and CDR2: SGHTA and FQGTGA. The CDR3 is made up of 14 amino acids. V was pared by 5 bases and J by 10 bases, with 18 bases between.

This clonotype has a handful of counts. This sequence joins TRBV5-8 and TRBJ1-2; TRBD1 aligns across 7 bases. J was trimmed by 8 bases and V by 4 bases; bases with no gene match: 17. Germline CDR1 and CDR2: SGHTS and YDEGEE. The CDR3 has 16 amino acids. The CDR3 reads CASSARQGLIIMGYTF. Here the CDR3 DNA reads TGTGCCAGCAGCGCCCGACAGGGTCTAATAATAATGGGCTACACCTTC.

There are a few counts of this clonotype. The chain employs TRBV14 and TRBJ2-1; D is uncertain. The CDR3 has 13 amino acids. Germline CDR1 SGHDN, CDR2 FVKESK. Trimming removed 2 bases at V and 10 bases at J, with 12 bases between. CDR3 DNA: TGTGCCAGCAGCCAATCAAAAGTGGGAGAGCAGTTCTTC. Amino acids: CASSQSKVGEQFF.

The chain links TRBV5-5 to TRBJ2-3, with 8 bases matching TRBD1. Trimming at V came to 1 base and at J to 6 bases, leaving 7 bases not matched to a gene. The CDR3 loop spans 15 amino acids. Germline V gene sequence: CDR1 SGHKS, CDR2 YYEKEE (reference sequence). In DNA, the CDR3 is TGTGCCAGCAGCTTGTGGACAGGGAAGTTGGATACGCAGTATTTT. It codes for CASSLWTGKLDTQYF.

This clonotype came up a few times. The chain carries TRBV24-1 and TRBJ1-2; 8 bases are a match to TRBD1. The germline CDR1 and CDR2 sequences are KGHDR and SFDVKD. CDR3 length equals 14 residues. Trimming removed 3 bases from V and 5 bases from J; junction bases left unmatched: 4. The DNA of the CDR3 is TGTGCCACCAGTGATCCGGGACAGGAGTATGGCTACACCTTC. Its protein product is CATSDPGQEYGYTF.

The J gene is TRBJ2-7, the V gene TRBV3-1; 10 bases match TRBD2. The CDR3 runs 17 residues. Germline CDR1 reads LGHDT; CDR2 reads YNNKEL (reference sequence). The V segment lost 0 bases and the J segment 0 bases; nucleotides outside the gene matches: 5. CDR3 nucleotides: TGTGCCAGCAGCCAAGATATACCTAGCGGGAGCTCCTACGAGCAGTACTTC. This codes for CASSQDIPSGSSYEQYF.

The chain links TRBV15 to TRBJ2-7; D is uncertain. The CDR3 runs to 17 residues. The V end lost 5 bases, the J end lost 0 bases, and 20 bases lay between the germline ends. Germline V lookup: CDR1 LNHNV, CDR2 YYDKDF (reference sequence). The chain's CDR3 is CATSGRQIGQSSYEQYF. The CDR3 bases are TGTGCCACCAGCGGGCGTCAGATAGGGCAGTCCTCCTACGAGCAGTACTTC.

This rearrangement joins TRBV7-8 to TRBJ2-1, with 7 bases fitting TRBD2. The CDR3 length is 16 residues. V lost 2 bases, J lost 2 bases, and 6 bases stayed unmatched. From germline, CDR1 is SGHVS and CDR2 FQNEAQ. As DNA, the CDR3 is TGTGCCAGCAGCTTAACGGCGGGAGACCCCTACAATGAGCAGTTCTTC. Amino acids: CASSLTAGDPYNEQFF.

This clonotype appeared a few times. The gene calls are TRBV12-3 or TRBV12-4 and TRBJ2-3; the D call may be TRBD1 or TRBD2 (7 bases each). The CDR3 runs 17 residues. Between the trimmed V and J ends, which lost 6 bases and 3 bases, there was a span of 22 bases. CDR3 bases: TGTGCCAGCAGCCCCTCCAGGGGGAGGGATCTAACAGATACGCAGTATTTT. It specifies CASSPSRGRDLTDTQYF.

The chain uses TRBV7-6 and TRBJ2-3; 10 nucleotides line up with TRBD2. The CDR3 contains 18 residues. V was pared by 5 bases and J by 2 bases, with 13 bases of the junction left unmatched. CDR1 and CDR2 from the germline V gene are SGHVS and FNYEAQ. The chain's CDR3 is CASSRKAGLAGVTDTQYF. The CDR3 DNA is TGTGCCAGCAGCAGAAAAGCGGGGCTAGCGGGAGTCACAGATACGCAGTATTTT.

The V gene is TRBV20-1, the J gene TRBJ2-2; TRBD2 is a possible D gene (6 bases). Germline values: CDR1 DFQATT, CDR2 SNEGSKA (reference sequence). CDR3 size: 16 residues. V was pared by 3 bases and J by 0 bases, with 14 bases between. The CDR3 sequence is CSARRFAGTNTGELFF. DNA of the CDR3: TGCAGTGCTAGGCGTTTCGCGGGGACGAACACCGGGGAGCTGTTTTTT.

The V call is TRBV2, the J call TRBJ2-1; 9 positions agree with TRBD2. The CDR3 is made up of 12 amino acids. V lost 5 bases and J lost 14; bases outside the gene matches: 7. Germline V gene lookup returns CDR1 SNHLY and CDR2 FYNNEI. The CDR3 sequence is CASSWLAGKEFF. CDR3 in DNA: TGTGCCAGCAGTTGGCTAGCGGGAAAGGAGTTCTTC.